The 15 T cell receptor beta chains in this list originate from one sample, sequenced in a study of molecular identifiers for immune sequencing clone quantification. TCRdb called the PCR reads again in MiXCR, with one record for every CDR3 protein. The top ten hold over 1.1% of the sample, which has just under 65,000 distinct CDR3 sequences, about 20% seen once. What was sequenced was naive CD8+ T cells from blood, with Jurkat cell RNA spiked in. Noted subset: FACS-sorted CD8+CD4-CCR7+CD45RA+ naive T cells. The receptors were gathered from a human donor in good health. Some libraries in this study had Jurkat cell RNA spiked in.

This clonotype occurred many times. This sequence joins TRBV18 and TRBJ2-7; TRBD2 matches 9 bases. The CDR3 contains 17 residues. V was pared by 3 bases and J by 5 bases, with 14 bases of the junction left unmatched. CDR1 and CDR2 (germline): KGHSH, LQKENI. CDR3 nucleotide sequence: TGTGCCAGCTCACCCGGGACTAGCTTTGTCTTAGCCCACGAGCAGTACTTC. Amino acids: CASSPGTSFVLAHEQYF.

The sample holds many counts of this clonotype. The J gene is TRBJ2-7, the V gene TRBV6-5; D tentatively reads TRBD1 or TRBD2 (5 bases each). This CDR3 is built from 14 residues. Per the germline V gene, CDR1 is MNHEY and CDR2 is SVGAGI. V shed 1 base and J shed 2 bases, with 9 bases lying between them. CDR3 in DNA: TGTGCCAGCAGTTACTGGGGGATGGCCTACGAGCAGTACTTC. It translates to CASSYWGMAYEQYF.

This clonotype was counted ten times or more. V is TRBV30 and J is TRBJ2-7, with TRBD2 identical over 11 bases. J lost 3 bases, V lost 4 bases, and 5 bases had no gene match. The CDR3 is 14 residues long. Germline CDR1 and CDR2: GTSNPN and SVGIG (reference sequence). CDR3 region: CAWTAGTSGYEQYF. For the CDR3, the DNA is TGTGCCTGGACGGCCGGGACTAGCGGCTACGAGCAGTACTTC.

In this sample, this clonotype turned up many times. The chain links TRBV20-1 to TRBJ2-5, with D maybe TRBD2 (6 bases). Between the trimmed V and J ends, which lost 3 bases and 5 bases, there was a span of 13 bases. The CDR3 consists of 13 residues. Germline CDR1 is DFQATT and CDR2 is SNEGSKA (reference sequence). The CDR3 nucleotides read TGCAGTGCTAGTCCGGACTATGGGGAGACCCAGTACTTC. This codes for CSASPDYGETQYF.

This clonotype was observed many times. The chain combines TRBV12-3 or TRBV12-4 with TRBJ2-2; a weak D match, TRBD1 (5 bases). The CDR3 is made up of 12 amino acids. The V gene lost 5 bases and the J gene lost 7 bases, with 8 bases spanning the gap. This chain's CDR3 is CASSQGSGELFF. In DNA, the CDR3 is TGTGCCAGCAGTCAGGGTAGCGGGGAGCTGTTTTTT.

This clonotype was seen ten or more times. The V and J genes are TRBV27 and TRBJ2-2, with unresolved D. The CDR3 spans 14 residues. V was trimmed by 3 bases and J by 2 bases, leaving 7 bases between them. Germline CDR1 reads MNHEY; CDR2 reads SMNVEV (reference sequence). CDR3 in DNA: TGTGCCAGCAGTTTTGGCTACAACACCGGGGAGCTGTTTTTT. The encoded protein is CASSFGYNTGELFF.

This clonotype was seen at least ten times. This chain links TRBV27 with TRBJ2-7, with 8 bases identical to TRBD1. CDR3 length: 14 amino acids. Trimming at V came to 3 bases and at J to 7 bases, leaving 8 bases not matched to a gene. Germline V gene data show CDR1 as MNHEY and CDR2 as SMNVEV (reference sequence). Written as DNA, the CDR3 is TGTGCCAGCAGTTTCGGGCAGGGGGCATGGGAGCAGTACTTC. It is translated as CASSFGQGAWEQYF.

In this sample, this clonotype turned up many times. The chain recombines TRBV10-2 with TRBJ2-7; 8 positions match TRBD2. Germline lookup yields CDR1 WSHSY and CDR2 SAAADI. V gave up 7 bases and J gave up 3 bases; unmatched junction bases: 2. There are 12 residues in the CDR3. This CDR3 reads CASKAGGYEQYF. CDR3 nucleotide sequence: TGCGCCAGCAAGGCGGGGGGCTACGAGCAGTACTTC.

This clonotype appeared many times. The chain couples TRBV24-1 to TRBJ2-7; no clear D gene. Trimming shortened V by 3 bases and J by 0 bases, and 2 bases separated the two germline ends. CDR1 is KGHDR and CDR2 is SFDVKD in the germline V gene. The CDR3 is made up of 12 amino acids. CDR3 in DNA: TGTGCCACCAGTGATAACTCCTACGAGCAGTACTTC. Amino acids: CATSDNSYEQYF.

With respect to this clonotype: A read error may be the cause here, since a much bigger clone is one base away. The genes are TRBV20-1 and TRBJ2-5; the match to TRBD1 covers 8 bases. This CDR3 comprises 15 residues. Germline CDR1 and CDR2: DFQATT and SNEGSKA (reference sequence). J lost 0 bases, V lost 7 bases, and 10 bases had no gene match. The CDR3 loop is CSVSHLGQDQETQYF. The CDR3 DNA reads as TGCAGTGTTTCTCACCTGGGACAGGACCAAGAGACCCAGTACTTC.

This clonotype was detected many times. The chain carries TRBV5-6 and TRBJ2-7, with unresolved D. Germline V gene lookup returns CDR1 SGHDT and CDR2 YYEEEE. The length of the CDR3 is 15 residues. With 4 bases removed from V and 0 bases from J, the gap between germline ends came to 14 bases. The CDR3 bases are TGTGCCAGCAGCCCTACCAAGGATTACTCCTACGAGCAGTACTTC. It codes for CASSPTKDYSYEQYF.

This clonotype has a handful of counts. This rearrangement joins TRBV3-1 to TRBJ2-5; 7 positions agree with TRBD2. The V and J ends lost 11 bases and 5 bases, in that order; junction bases with no gene match: 11. The CDR3 covers 13 residues. Germline loops: CDR1 LGHDT, CDR2 YNNKEL (reference sequence). The CDR3 loop is CAGRRGESETQYF. The CDR3 nucleotides are TGTGCCGGACGCCGGGGGGAGTCCGAGACCCAGTACTTC.

V gene TRBV28 combines with J gene TRBJ2-7; 9 bases are shared with TRBD2. Per germline, CDR1 MDHEN and CDR2 SYDVKM. The trim removed 6 bases at V and 2 bases at J, leaving 14 bases unmatched. The CDR3 runs 17 residues. The CDR3: CASSPSLRLAVTYEQYF. The CDR3 coding sequence is TGTGCCAGCAGCCCATCCCTCCGACTAGCGGTTACCTACGAGCAGTACTTC.

The rearrangement links TRBV6-2 or TRBV6-3 to TRBJ2-1, with 11 bases fitting TRBD2. The junction had 6 bases not matched to a gene; V was cut back by 6 bases and J by 2 bases. The germline CDR1 and CDR2 sequences are MNHEY and SVGEGT. The CDR3 spans 16 residues. This CDR3 reads CASSLGLAAAYNEQFF. CDR3 DNA sequence: TGTGCCAGCAGCCTGGGACTAGCGGCCGCCTACAATGAGCAGTTCTTC.

A note on this clonotype: Given the absence of the conserved phenylalanine or tryptophan at the CDR3 end, a read error is likely. V is TRBV7-9 and J is TRBJ2-7, with D possibly TRBD2 on 6 matching bases. V gave up 4 bases and J gave up 0 bases, with 16 bases separating them. The germline V gene encodes CDR1 SEHNR and CDR2 FQNEAQ (reference sequence). The CDR3 sequence is 16 residues long. DNA for the CDR3: TGTGCCAGCAGCTGGTCCCGACTAGGGAGCTCCTACGAGCAGTACTCT. This codes for CASSWSRLGSSYEQYS.